The 10 T cell receptor beta chains below come from one sample, sequenced in a study of T cell repertoires in cytomegalovirus infection. TCRdb redid the calling of the reads with MiXCR, one entry per CDR3 protein. The repertoire holds about 700,000 distinct CDR3 sequences, with about 30% as singletons. Their specific antigens are unknown. The sequenced sample was cultured PBMCs, obtained from culture after CMV antigen stimulation. The source is a human donor in good health (CMV status not recorded). Some clones in this sample may be carry-over from other donors' samples.

This clonotype was detected many times. This chain joins TRBV7-2 and TRBJ2-1, with a weak D call TRBD2 (6 bases). The V and J ends lost 1 base and 2 bases respectively, with 9 bases between them. This CDR3 is 15 amino acids long. Per germline, CDR1 SGHTA and CDR2 FQGNSA. CDR3 sequence reads: CASSLDSGAYNEQFF. As DNA, the CDR3 is TGTGCCAGCAGCTTAGATTCGGGGGCCTACAATGAGCAGTTCTTC.

This clonotype was observed a handful of times. The chain links TRBV4-1 to TRBJ1-1; D unclear. V was pared by 0 bases and J by 1 base, with 6 bases between. The CDR3 sequence is 14 residues long. CDR1 is MGHRA, CDR2 YSYEKL, per germline. This CDR3 is CASSQDAGNTEAFF. DNA of the CDR3: TGCGCCAGCAGCCAAGATGCCGGGAACACTGAAGCTTTCTTT.

This clonotype has at least ten counts. The CDR3 DNA sequence: TGTGCCAGCAGCCCCGGACTCAGGATGAACACTGAAGCTTTCTTT. It is translated as CASSPGLRMNTEAFF. The chain joins TRBV7-2 to TRBJ1-1; D ambiguous. Per the germline V gene, CDR1 is SGHTA and CDR2 is FQGNSA. V lost 5 bases, J lost 0 bases, and 13 bases lay in between. This CDR3 is 15 amino acids long. The complete variable domain, with remaining parts taken from reference TRBV7-2 and TRBJ1-1, reads GAGVSQSPSNKVTEKGKDVELRCDPISGHTALYWYRQSLGQGLEFLIYFQGNSAPDKSGLPSDRFSAERTGGSVSTLTIQRTQQEDSAVYLCASSPGLRMNTEAFFGQGTRLTVV.

V is TRBV7-9 and J is TRBJ2-5; 7 nucleotides match TRBD2. This CDR3 spans 14 amino acids. The ends lost 4 bases at V and 3 bases at J; junction bases unmatched: 5. Per germline, CDR1 SEHNR and CDR2 FQNEAQ (reference sequence). CDR3 amino acids: CASSSVGLEETQYF. The CDR3 bases are TGTGCCAGCAGCTCGGTCGGACTAGAAGAGACCCAGTACTTC.

The table lists this clonotype with a count of one. The CDR3 nucleotides read TGTGCCAGCACACGGGGTTCCTCGAACACCGGGGAGCTGTTTTTT. Its protein product is CASTRGSSNTGELFF. The chain links TRBV7-9 to TRBJ2-2; D may be TRBD2 (5 bases). Germline V CDR1 and CDR2: SEHNR, FQNEAQ (reference sequence). Trimming pared 7 bases from V and 0 bases from J, leaving 12 bases between. The CDR3 has 15 amino acids.

The genes are TRBV20-1 and TRBJ1-5, with 8 bases identical to TRBD1. Trimming at V came to 6 bases and at J to 6 bases, leaving 10 bases not matched to a gene. Germline V gene sequence: CDR1 DFQATT, CDR2 SNEGSKA (reference sequence). The CDR3 covers 14 residues. CDR3 region: CSAVRGRLGQPQHF. CDR3 nucleotide sequence: TGCAGTGCCGTCAGGGGGCGGTTAGGTCAGCCCCAGCATTTT.

In this sample, this clonotype turned up a few times. The V call is TRBV6-2 or TRBV6-3, the J call TRBJ2-3; TRBD1 matches at 8 bases. This CDR3 comprises 14 residues. V was clipped by 7 bases and J by 7 bases; unmatched bases: 10. The germline CDR1 and CDR2 sequences are MNHEY and SVGEGT. The CDR3 region is CASTKGQVRNTQYF. The DNA for the CDR3 is TGTGCCAGCACCAAGGGACAGGTCAGGAATACGCAGTATTTT.

The chain recombines TRBV19 with TRBJ2-7; the D call may be TRBD1 or TRBD2 (6 bases each). The germline gives CDR1 LNHDA, CDR2 SQIVND (reference sequence). Trimming took 6 bases from V and 2 from J, leaving 26 bases between them. This CDR3 has 18 residues. CDR3: CASSRYFPGTREAYEQYF. The CDR3 nucleotides read TGTGCCAGTAGCCGTTACTTCCCCGGGACAAGGGAGGCCTACGAGCAGTACTTC.

The gene calls are TRBV4-3 and TRBJ2-3; 13 bases fit TRBD2. Germline CDR1 LGHNA, CDR2 YSLEER. The CDR3 is 17 residues long. V lost 4 bases, J lost 5 bases, and 9 bases stayed unmatched. The CDR3 DNA sequence: TGCGCCAGCAGCCTCGGACTAGCGGGAGCAGGGGGAGATACGCAGTATTTT. Protein sequence: CASSLGLAGAGGDTQYF.

Here the CDR3 DNA reads TGTGCCAGCAGTGACGCGGGGAGCTCCTACAATGAGCAGTTCTTC. It specifies CASSDAGSSYNEQFF. The rearrangement uses TRBV25-1 and TRBJ2-1; possibly TRBD2 for D (6 bases). Trimming shortened V by 3 bases and J by 0 bases, and 9 bases separated the two germline ends. Looked up from germline, CDR1 is MGHDK and CDR2 is SYGVNS. The CDR3 covers 15 residues.